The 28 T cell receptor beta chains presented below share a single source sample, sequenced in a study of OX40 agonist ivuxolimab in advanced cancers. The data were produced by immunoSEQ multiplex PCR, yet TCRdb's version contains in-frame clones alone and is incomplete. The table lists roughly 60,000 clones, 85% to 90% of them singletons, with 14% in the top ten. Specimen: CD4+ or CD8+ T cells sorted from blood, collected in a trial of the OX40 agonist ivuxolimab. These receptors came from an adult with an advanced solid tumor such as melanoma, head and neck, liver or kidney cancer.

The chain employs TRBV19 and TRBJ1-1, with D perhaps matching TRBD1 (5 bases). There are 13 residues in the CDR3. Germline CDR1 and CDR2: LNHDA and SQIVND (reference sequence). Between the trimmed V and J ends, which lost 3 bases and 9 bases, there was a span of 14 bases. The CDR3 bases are TGTGCCAGTAGTATTGTCTCCGGGACGCAAGCTTTCTTT. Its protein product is CASSIVSGTQAFF.

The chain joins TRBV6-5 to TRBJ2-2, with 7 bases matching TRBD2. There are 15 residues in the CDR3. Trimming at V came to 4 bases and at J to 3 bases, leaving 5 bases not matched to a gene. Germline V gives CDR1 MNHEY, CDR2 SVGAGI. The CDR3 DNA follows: TGTGCCAGCAGTTTGCTAGCGGCGGACACCGGGGAGCTGTTTTTT. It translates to CASSLLAADTGELFF.

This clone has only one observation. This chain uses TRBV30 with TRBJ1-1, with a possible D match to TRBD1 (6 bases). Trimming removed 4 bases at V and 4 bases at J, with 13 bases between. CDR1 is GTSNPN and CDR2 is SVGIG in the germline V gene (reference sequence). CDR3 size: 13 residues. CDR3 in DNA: TGTGCCTGGACTCTAGGGGGAGGCACTGAAGCTTTCTTT. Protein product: CAWTLGGGTEAFF.

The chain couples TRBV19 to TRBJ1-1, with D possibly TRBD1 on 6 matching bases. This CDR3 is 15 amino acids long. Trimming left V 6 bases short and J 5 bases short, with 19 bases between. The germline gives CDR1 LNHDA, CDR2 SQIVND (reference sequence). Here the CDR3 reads CASRLQGGGVTEAFF. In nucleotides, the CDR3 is TGTGCCAGTAGACTCCAAGGGGGGGGAGTGACTGAAGCTTTCTTT.

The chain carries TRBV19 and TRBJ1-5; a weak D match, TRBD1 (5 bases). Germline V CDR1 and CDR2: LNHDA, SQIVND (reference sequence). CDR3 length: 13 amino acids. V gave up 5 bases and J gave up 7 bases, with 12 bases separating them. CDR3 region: CASSDMAGQPQHF. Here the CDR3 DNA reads TGTGCCAGTAGTGACATGGCAGGGCAGCCCCAGCATTTT.

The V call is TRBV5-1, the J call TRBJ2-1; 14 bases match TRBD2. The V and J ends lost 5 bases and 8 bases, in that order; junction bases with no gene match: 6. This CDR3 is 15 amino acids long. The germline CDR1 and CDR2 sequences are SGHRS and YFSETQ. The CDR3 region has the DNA TGCGCCAGCAGTCCGACTAGCGGGAGGGGGTATGAGCAGTTCTTC. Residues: CASSPTSGRGYEQFF.

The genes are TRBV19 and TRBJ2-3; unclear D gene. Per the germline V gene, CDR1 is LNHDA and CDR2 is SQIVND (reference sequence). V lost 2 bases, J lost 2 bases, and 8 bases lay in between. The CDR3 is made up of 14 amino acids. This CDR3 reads CASSIWAITDTQYF. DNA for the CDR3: TGTGCCAGTAGTATATGGGCTATCACAGATACGCAGTATTTT.

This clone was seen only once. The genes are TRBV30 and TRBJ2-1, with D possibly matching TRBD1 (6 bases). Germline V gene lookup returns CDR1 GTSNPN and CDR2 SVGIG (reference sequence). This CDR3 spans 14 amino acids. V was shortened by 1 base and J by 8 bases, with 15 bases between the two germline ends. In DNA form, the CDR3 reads TGTGCCTGGAGTGAGGTGGGTGCAGGGGATGAGCAGTTCTTC. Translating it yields CAWSEVGAGDEQFF.

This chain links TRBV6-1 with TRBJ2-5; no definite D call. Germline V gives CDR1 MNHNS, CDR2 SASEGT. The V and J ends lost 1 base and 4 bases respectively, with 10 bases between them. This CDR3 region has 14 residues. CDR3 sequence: CASSEVYSGETQYF. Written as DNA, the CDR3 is TGTGCCAGCAGTGAAGTATACAGTGGAGAGACCCAGTACTTC.

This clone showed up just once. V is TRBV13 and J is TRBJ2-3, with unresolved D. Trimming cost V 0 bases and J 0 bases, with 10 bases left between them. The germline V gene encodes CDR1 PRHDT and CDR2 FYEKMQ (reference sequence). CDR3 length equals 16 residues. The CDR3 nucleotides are TGTGCCAGCAGCTTAGGCCTCGGTGGTAGCACAGATACGCAGTATTTT. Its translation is CASSLGLGGSTDTQYF.

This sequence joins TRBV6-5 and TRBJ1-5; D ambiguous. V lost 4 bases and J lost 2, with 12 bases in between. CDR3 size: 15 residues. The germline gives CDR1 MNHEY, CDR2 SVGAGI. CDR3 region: CASSSLGKGNQPQHF. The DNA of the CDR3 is TGTGCCAGCAGTTCACTCGGGAAGGGCAATCAGCCCCAGCATTTT.

This CDR3 reads CSVEEVDRSSYNEQFF. CDR3 nucleotide sequence: TGCAGCGTTGAAGAGGTGGACAGGAGCTCCTACAATGAGCAGTTCTTC. The chain couples TRBV29-1 to TRBJ2-1, with 7 bases identical to TRBD1. The V and J ends lost 0 bases and 0 bases, in that order; junction bases with no gene match: 5. Germline V CDR1 and CDR2: SQVTM, ANQGSEA. This CDR3 is 16 amino acids long.

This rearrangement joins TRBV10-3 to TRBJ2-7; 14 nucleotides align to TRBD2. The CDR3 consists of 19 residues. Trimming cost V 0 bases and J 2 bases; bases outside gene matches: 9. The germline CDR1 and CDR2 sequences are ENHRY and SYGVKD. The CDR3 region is CAISESGLAGARRAYEQYF. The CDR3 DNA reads TGTGCCATCAGTGAGTCGGGACTAGCGGGAGCCCGGAGGGCCTACGAGCAGTACTTC.

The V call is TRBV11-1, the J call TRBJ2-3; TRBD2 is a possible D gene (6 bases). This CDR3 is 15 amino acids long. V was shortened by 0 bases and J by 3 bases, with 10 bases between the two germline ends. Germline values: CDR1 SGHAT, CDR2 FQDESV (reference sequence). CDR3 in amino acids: CASSLAAGRTDTQYF. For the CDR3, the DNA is TGTGCCAGCAGCTTAGCGGCGGGAAGGACAGATACGCAGTATTTT.

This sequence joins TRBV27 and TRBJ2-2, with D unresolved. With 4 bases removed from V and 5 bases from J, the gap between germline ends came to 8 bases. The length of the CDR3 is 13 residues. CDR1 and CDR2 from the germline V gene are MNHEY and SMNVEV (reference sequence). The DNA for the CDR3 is TGTGCCAGCAGTTCGCATAGAACCGGGGAGCTGTTTTTT. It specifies CASSSHRTGELFF.

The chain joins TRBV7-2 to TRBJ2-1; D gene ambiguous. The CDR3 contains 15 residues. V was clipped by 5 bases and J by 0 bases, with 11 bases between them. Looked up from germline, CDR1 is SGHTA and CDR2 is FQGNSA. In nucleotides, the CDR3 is TGTGCCAGCAGCGTACTCAGGAGCTCCTACAATGAGCAGTTCTTC. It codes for CASSVLRSSYNEQFF.

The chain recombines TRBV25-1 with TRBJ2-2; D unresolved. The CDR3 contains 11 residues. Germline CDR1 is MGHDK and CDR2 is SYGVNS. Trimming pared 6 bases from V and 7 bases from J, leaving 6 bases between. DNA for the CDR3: TGTGCCAGCAGCGCAGACGGGGAGCTGTTTTTT. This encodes CASSADGELFF.

CDR3 loop: CASSGQDTFYEQYF. For the CDR3, the DNA is TGTGCCAGTAGTGGCCAGGACACCTTCTACGAGCAGTACTTC. The V and J genes are TRBV19 and TRBJ2-7; TRBD1 might be the D (5 bases). Germline V lookup: CDR1 LNHDA, CDR2 SQIVND (reference sequence). V lost 5 bases and J lost 3, with 14 bases in between. The CDR3 consists of 14 residues.

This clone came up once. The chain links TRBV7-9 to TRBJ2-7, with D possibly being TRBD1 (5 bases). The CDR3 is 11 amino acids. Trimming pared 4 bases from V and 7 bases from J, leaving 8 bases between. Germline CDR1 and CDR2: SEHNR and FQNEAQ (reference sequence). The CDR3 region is CASSSGKEQYF. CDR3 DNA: TGTGCCAGCAGCTCAGGGAAGGAGCAGTACTTC.

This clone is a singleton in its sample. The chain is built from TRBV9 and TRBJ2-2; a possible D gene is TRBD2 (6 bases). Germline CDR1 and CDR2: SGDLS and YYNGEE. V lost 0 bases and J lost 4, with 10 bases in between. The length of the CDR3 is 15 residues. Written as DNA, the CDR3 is TGTGCCAGCAGCGTAGGGGGAGGTGGCACCGGGGAGCTGTTTTTT. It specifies CASSVGGGGTGELFF. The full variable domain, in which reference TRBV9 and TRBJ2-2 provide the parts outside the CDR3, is DSGVTQTPKHLITATGQRVTLRCSPRSGDLSVYWYQQSLDQGLQFLIQYYNGEERAKGNILERFSAQQFPDLHSELNLSSLELGDSALYFCASSVGGGGTGELFFGEGSRLTVL.

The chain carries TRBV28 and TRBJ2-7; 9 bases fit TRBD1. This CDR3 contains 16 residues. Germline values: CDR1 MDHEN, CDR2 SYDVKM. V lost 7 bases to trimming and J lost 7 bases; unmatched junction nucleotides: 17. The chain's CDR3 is CASNPERWDRDGEQYF. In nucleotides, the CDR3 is TGTGCCAGCAACCCGGAGAGATGGGACAGGGATGGAGAGCAGTACTTC.

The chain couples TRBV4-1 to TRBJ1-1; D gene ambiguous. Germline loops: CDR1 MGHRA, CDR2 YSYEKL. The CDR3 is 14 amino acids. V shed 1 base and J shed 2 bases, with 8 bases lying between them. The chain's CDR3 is CASSQGPLNTEAFF. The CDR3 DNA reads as TGCGCCAGCAGCCAAGGTCCGCTTAACACTGAAGCTTTCTTT.

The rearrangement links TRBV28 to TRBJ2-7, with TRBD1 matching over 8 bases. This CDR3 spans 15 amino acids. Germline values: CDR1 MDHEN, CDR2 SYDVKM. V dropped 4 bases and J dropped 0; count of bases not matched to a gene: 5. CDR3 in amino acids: CASSYRGQVSYEQYF. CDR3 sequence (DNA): TGTGCCAGCAGTTACCGGGGACAGGTCTCCTACGAGCAGTACTTC.

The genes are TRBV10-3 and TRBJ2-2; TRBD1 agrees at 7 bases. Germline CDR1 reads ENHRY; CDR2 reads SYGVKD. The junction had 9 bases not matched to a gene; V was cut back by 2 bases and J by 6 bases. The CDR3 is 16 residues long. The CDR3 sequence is CAISEVINRGSGELFF. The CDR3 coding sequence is TGTGCCATCAGTGAGGTGATAAACAGGGGATCCGGGGAGCTGTTTTTT.

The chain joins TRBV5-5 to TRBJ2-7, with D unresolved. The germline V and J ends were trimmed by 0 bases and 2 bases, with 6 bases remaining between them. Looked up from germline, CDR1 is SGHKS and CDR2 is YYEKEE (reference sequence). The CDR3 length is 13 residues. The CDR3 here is CASSLVRTYEQYF. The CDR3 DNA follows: TGTGCCAGCAGCTTGGTCCGCACCTACGAGCAGTACTTC. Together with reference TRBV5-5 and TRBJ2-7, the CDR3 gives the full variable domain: DAGVTQSPTHLIKTRGQQVTLRCSPISGHKSVSWYQQVLGQGPQFIFQYYEKEERGRGNFPDRFSARQFPNYSSELNVNALLLGDSALYLCASSLVRTYEQYFGPGTRLTVT.

The CDR3 coding sequence is TGTGCCTGGAGTCTTGGGACAGGGGGTCAGCCCCAGCATTTT. Encoded protein: CAWSLGTGGQPQHF. The chain employs TRBV30 and TRBJ1-5; 11 nucleotides match TRBD1. Germline CDR1 GTSNPN, CDR2 SVGIG (reference sequence). Trimming at V came to 2 bases and at J to 6 bases, leaving 3 bases not matched to a gene. The CDR3 is 14 amino acids.

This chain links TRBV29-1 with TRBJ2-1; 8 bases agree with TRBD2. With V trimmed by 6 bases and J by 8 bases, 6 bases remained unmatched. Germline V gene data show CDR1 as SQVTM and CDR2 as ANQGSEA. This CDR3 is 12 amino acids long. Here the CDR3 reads CSVGPGGDEQFF. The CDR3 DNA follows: TGCAGCGTCGGCCCGGGAGGGGATGAGCAGTTCTTC.

The CDR3 sequence is CASSGLTWAVDEQFF. The DNA for the CDR3 is TGTGCCAGCAGTGGTCTCACTTGGGCGGTGGATGAGCAGTTCTTC. The rearrangement joins TRBV6-1 to TRBJ2-1; unclear D gene. Looked up from germline, CDR1 is MNHNS and CDR2 is SASEGT. Trimming took 4 bases from V and 8 from J, leaving 18 bases between them. The CDR3 length is 15 residues.